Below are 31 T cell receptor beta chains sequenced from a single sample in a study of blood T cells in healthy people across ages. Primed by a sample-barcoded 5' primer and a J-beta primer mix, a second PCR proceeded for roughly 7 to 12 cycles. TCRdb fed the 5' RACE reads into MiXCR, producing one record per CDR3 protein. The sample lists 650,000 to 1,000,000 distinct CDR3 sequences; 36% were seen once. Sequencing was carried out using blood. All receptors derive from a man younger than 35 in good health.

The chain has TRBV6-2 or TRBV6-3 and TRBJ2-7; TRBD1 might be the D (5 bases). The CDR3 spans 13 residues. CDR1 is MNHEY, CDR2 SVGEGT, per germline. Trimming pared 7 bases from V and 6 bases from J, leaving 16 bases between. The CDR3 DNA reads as TGTGCCAGCACCCCTGGCAGGGCCGCCGAGCAGTACTTC. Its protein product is CASTPGRAAEQYF.

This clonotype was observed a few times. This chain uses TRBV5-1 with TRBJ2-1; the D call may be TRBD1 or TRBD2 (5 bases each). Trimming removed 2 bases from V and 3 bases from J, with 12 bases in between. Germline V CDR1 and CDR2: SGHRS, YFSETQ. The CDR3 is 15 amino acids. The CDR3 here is CASSFSAGLYNEQFF. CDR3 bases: TGCGCCAGCAGCTTTAGCGCAGGGCTCTACAATGAGCAGTTCTTC.

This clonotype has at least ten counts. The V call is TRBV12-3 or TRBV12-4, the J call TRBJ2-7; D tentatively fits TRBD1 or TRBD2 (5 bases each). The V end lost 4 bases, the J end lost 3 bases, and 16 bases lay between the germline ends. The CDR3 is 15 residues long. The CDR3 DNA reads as TGTGCCAGCAGTTCTCAGGGAGCCCTTAACTACGAGCAGTACTTC. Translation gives CASSSQGALNYEQYF.

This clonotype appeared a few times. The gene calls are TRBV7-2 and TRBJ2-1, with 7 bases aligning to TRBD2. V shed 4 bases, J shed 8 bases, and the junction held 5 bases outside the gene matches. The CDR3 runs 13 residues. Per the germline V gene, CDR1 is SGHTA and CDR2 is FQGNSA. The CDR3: CASSWGGKDEQFF. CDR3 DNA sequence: TGTGCCAGCAGCTGGGGGGGAAAGGATGAGCAGTTCTTC.

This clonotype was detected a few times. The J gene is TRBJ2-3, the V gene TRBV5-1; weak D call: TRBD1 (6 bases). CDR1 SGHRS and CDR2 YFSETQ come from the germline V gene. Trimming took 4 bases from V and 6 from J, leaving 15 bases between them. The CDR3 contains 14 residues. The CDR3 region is CASSGGQFGDTQYF. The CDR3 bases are TGCGCCAGCAGCGGGGGCCAATTTGGCGATACGCAGTATTTT.

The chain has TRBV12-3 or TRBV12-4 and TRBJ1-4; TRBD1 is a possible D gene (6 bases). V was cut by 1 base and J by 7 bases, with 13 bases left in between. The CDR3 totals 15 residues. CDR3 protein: CASSLGSGDFEKLFF. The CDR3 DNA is TGTGCCAGCAGTTTAGGATCAGGGGACTTTGAAAAACTGTTTTTT.

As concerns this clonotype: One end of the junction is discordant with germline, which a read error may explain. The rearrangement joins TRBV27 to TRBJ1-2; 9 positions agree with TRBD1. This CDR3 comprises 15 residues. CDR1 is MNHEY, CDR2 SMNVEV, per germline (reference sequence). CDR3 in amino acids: CASSAGQGKNYGYTF. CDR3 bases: TGTGCCAGCAGTGCCGGACAGGGGAAAAACTACGGCTACACCTTC.

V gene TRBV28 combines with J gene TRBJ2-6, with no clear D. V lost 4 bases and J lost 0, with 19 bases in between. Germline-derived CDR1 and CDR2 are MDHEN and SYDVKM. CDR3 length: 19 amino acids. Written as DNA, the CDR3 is TGTGCCAGCAGTTCACGCCGGCTCGACGGTACCTCTGGGGCCAACGTCCTGACTTTC. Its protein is CASSSRRLDGTSGANVLTF.

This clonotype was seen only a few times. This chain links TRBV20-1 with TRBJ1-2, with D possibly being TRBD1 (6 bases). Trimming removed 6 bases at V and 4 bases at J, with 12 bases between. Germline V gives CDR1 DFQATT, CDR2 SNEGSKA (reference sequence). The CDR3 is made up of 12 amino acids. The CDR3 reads CSALQGAYGYTF. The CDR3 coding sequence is TGCAGTGCCCTACAGGGTGCCTATGGCTACACCTTC.

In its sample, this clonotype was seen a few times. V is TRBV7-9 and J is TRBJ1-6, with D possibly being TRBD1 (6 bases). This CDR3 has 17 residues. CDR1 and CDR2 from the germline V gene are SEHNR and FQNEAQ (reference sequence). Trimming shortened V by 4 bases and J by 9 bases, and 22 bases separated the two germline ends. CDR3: CASSSHERRGKSSPLHF. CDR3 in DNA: TGTGCCAGCAGCTCGCACGAAAGGAGGGGGAAAAGTTCACCCCTCCACTTT.

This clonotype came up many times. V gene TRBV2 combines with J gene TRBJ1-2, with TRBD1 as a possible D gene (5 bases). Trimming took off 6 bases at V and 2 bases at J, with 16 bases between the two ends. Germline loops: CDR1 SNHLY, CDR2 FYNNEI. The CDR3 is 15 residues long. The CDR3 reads CASSLTGTENYGYTF. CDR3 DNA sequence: TGTGCCAGCAGCCTAACCGGGACCGAAAACTATGGCTACACCTTC.

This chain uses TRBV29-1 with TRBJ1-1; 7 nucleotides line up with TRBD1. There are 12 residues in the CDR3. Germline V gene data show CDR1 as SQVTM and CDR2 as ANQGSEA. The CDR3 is CTTTAGGTEAFF. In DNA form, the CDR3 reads TGCACCACCACCGCAGGGGGCACTGAAGCTTTCTTT.

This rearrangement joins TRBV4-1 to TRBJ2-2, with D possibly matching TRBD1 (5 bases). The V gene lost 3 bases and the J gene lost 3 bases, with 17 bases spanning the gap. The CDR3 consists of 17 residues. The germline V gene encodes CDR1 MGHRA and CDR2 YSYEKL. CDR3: CASSHSGKPGYTGELFF. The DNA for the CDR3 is TGCGCCAGCAGCCATTCCGGAAAGCCAGGGTACACCGGGGAGCTGTTTTTT.

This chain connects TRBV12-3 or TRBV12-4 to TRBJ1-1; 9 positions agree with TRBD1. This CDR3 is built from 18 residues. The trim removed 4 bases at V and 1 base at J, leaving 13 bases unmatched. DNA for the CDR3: TGTGCCAGCAGTTCTACCCGGGACAGGGCGCGAGGGAACACTGAAGCTTTCTTT. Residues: CASSSTRDRARGNTEAFF.

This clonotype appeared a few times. Here the CDR3 reads CASSPGTGNKVNTEAFF. CDR3 nucleotide sequence: TGCGCCAGCAGCCCGGGGACAGGGAATAAGGTGAACACTGAAGCTTTCTTT. The chain uses TRBV4-1 and TRBJ1-1; 9 bases line up with TRBD1. This CDR3 region has 17 residues. Germline V CDR1 and CDR2: MGHRA, YSYEKL. Trimming took 4 bases from V and 0 from J; bases not matched to a gene: 9.

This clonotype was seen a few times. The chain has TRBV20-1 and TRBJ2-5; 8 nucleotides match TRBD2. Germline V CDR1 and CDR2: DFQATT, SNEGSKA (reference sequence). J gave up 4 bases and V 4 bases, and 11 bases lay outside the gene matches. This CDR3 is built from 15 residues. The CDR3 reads CSAKGTSGHRETQYF. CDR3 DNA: TGCAGTGCTAAAGGAACTAGCGGCCACCGAGAGACCCAGTACTTC.

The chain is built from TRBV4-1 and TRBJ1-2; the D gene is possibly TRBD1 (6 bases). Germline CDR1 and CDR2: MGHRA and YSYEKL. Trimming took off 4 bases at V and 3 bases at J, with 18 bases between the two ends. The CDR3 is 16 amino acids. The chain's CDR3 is CASSPRGMAGDYGYTF. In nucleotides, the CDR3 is TGCGCCAGCAGCCCGAGAGGGATGGCAGGGGACTATGGCTACACCTTC.

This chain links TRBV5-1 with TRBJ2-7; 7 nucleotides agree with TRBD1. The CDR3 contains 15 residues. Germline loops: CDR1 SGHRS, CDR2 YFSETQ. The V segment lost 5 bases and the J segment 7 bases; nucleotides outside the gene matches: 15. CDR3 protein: CASSSPRQGGNEQYF. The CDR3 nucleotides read TGCGCCAGCAGTTCCCCCAGACAGGGTGGGAATGAGCAGTACTTC.

In nucleotides, the CDR3 is TGTGCCAGCAGTTTACAGGGGGCAGGGGCCGGGGAGCTGTTTTTT. Amino acids: CASSLQGAGAGELFF. The rearrangement links TRBV12-3 or TRBV12-4 to TRBJ2-2; 8 bases map to TRBD1. Germline trimming cut 2 bases from V and 6 bases from J; bases unmatched to any gene: 5. The CDR3 consists of 15 residues.

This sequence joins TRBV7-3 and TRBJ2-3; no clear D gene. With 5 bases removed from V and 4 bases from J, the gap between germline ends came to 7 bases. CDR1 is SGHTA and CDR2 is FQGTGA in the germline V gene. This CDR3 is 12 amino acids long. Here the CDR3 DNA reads TGTGCCAGCAGCACAAGTTCAGATACGCAGTATTTT. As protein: CASSTSSDTQYF. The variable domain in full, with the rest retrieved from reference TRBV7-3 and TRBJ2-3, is GAGVSQTPSNKVTEKGKYVELRCDPISGHTALYWYRQSLGQGPEFLIYFQGTGAADDSGLPNDRFFAVRPEGSVSTLKIQRTERGDSAVYLCASSTSSDTQYFGPGTRLTVL.

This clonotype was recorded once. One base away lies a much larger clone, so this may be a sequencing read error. The CDR3 DNA follows: TGTGCCAGCAGGGATCAGCTTGGACAGCGGGGCGAGCAGTACTTC. This gives the protein CASRDQLGQRGEQYF. V and J are TRBV2 and TRBJ2-1; D is perhaps TRBD2 (7 bases). The end of the DNA aligns better with TRBJ2-7, so the J call may be wrong. Germline assignment: CDR1 SNHLY and CDR2 FYNNEI. This CDR3 region has 15 residues.

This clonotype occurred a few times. The CDR3, as DNA: TGTGCCAGCAGTTTCGGGGGTTCGATCGCGGGCAGGGGGCAAGTAGGCTACACCTTC. This encodes CASSFGGSIAGRGQVGYTF. J is TRBJ1-2 and V is TRBV28; TRBD1 matches 8 bases. The V and J ends lost 3 bases and 8 bases, in that order; junction bases with no gene match: 23. The CDR3 consists of 19 residues. CDR1 is MDHEN and CDR2 is SYDVKM in the germline V gene.

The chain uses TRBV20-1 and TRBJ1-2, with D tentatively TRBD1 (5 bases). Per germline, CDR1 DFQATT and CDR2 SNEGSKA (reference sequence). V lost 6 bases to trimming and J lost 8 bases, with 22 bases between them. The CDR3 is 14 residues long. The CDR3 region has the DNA TGCAGTGCGCCAGGACTCCGGGACCTTGGCGGCTACACCTTC. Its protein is CSAPGLRDLGGYTF.

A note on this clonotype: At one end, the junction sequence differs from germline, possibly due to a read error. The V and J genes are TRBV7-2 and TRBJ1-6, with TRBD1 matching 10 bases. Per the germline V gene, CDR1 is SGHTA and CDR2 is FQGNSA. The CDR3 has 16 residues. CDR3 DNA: TGTGCCGGCAGCGTTTTAGGGACAGGGGTGAGATCACCCCTCCACTTT. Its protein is CAGSVLGTGVRSPLHF.

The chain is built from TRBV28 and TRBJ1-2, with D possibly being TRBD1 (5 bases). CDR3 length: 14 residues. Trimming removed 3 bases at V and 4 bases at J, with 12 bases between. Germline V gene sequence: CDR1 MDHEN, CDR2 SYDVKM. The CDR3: CASSFTQGVYGYTF. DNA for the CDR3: TGTGCCAGCAGTTTCACCCAGGGAGTCTATGGCTACACCTTC.

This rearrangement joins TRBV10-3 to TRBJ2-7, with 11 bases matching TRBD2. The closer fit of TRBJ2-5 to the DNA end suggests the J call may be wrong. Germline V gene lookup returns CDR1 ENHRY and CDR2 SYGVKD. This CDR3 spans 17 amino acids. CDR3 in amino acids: CAISAGTSGTLGETQYF. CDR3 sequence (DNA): TGTGCCATCAGTGCCGGGACTAGCGGCACCCTGGGGGAGACCCAGTACTTC.

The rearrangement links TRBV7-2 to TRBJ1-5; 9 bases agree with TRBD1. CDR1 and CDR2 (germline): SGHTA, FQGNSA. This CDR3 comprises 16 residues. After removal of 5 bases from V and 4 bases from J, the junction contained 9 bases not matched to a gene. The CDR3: CASSHRTGVRNQPQHF. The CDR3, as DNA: TGTGCCAGCAGCCACCGGACAGGGGTTAGAAATCAGCCCCAGCATTTT.

The CDR3 bases are TGCAGCGTTGATGTGGGGCGGGAGGGCACTGAAGCTTTCTTT. Translated: CSVDVGREGTEAFF. The chain employs TRBV29-1 and TRBJ1-1, with TRBD1 as a possible D gene (5 bases). This CDR3 comprises 14 residues. The V gene's germline CDR1 is SQVTM and CDR2 ANQGSEA. With 3 bases removed from V and 4 bases from J, the gap between germline ends came to 15 bases.

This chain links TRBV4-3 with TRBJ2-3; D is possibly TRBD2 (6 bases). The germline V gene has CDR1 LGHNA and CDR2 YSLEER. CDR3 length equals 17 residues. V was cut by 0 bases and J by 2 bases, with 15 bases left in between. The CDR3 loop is CASSQDGSGSSTDTQYF. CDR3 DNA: TGCGCCAGCAGCCAAGACGGAAGCGGGTCCTCCACAGATACGCAGTATTTT.

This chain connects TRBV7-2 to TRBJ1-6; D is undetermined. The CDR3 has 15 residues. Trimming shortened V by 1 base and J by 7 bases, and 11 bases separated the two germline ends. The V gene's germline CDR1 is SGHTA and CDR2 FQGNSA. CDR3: CASSLEDVRNSPLHF. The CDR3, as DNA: TGTGCCAGCAGCTTAGAGGACGTCCGAAATTCACCCCTCCACTTT.

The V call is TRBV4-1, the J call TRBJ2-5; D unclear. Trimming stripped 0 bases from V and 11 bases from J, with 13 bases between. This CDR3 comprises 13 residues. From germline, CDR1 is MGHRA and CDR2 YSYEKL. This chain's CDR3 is CASSQDLGYKQYF. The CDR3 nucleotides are TGCGCCAGCAGCCAAGATTTGGGGTACAAGCAGTACTTC.